These T cell receptor beta chains were read from a single sample in a study of blood T cell repertoires in COVID-19. Method: immunoSEQ multiplex PCR; TCRdb's copy keeps in-frame clones and lacks some. The table has approximately 44,000 clones, approximately 92% seen once. Sequenced material: peripheral blood. These receptors came from a man in his forties or fifties with COVID-19, enrolled during active disease. Each CDR3 is given with its conserved first and last residue. D genes are given only for firm matches. For some rows the clone size is stated as once, few or many, or as a class when expanded; others skip it.

j_gene,abundance,d_gene,v_gene,CDR3aa,CDR3nt
TRBJ2-7,.,.,TRBV7-2,CASSRTRDSSYEQYF,TGTGCCAGCAGCCGTACTCGGGATAGCTCCTACGAGCAGTACTTC
TRBJ2-3,once,.,TRBV7-2,CASSLGPSETDTQYF,TGTGCCAGCAGCTTAGGTCCTAGCGAGACAGATACGCAGTATTTT
TRBJ1-2,.,.,TRBV5-4,CASSLAAGREGYGYTF,TGTGCCAGCAGCTTGGCCGCTGGCAGAGAGGGTTATGGCTACACCTTC
TRBJ1-3,once,.,TRBV6-5,CASRSLATAGNTIYF,TGTGCCAGCAGAAGCCTCGCCACGGCTGGAAACACCATATATTTT
TRBJ2-1,.,TRBD2,TRBV4-1,CASSQESSGRAGEQFF,TGCGCCAGCAGCCAAGAGTCTAGCGGGAGGGCCGGGGAGCAGTTCTTC
TRBJ2-1,.,.,TRBV19,CASSIVARVYNEQFF,TGTGCCAGTAGTATCGTGGCTAGAGTCTACAATGAGCAGTTCTTC
TRBJ2-4,few,.,TRBV3-1/TRBV3-2,CASSQAENIQYF,TGTGCCAGCAGCCAAGCGGAAAACATTCAGTACTTC
TRBJ2-7,.,.,TRBV11-2,CASSLVNYEQYF,TGTGCCAGCAGCTTAGTTAACTACGAGCAGTACTTC
TRBJ2-7,few,TRBD2,TRBV15,CATSISGRVSEQYF,TGTGCCACCAGTATTAGCGGGAGAGTCTCCGAGCAGTACTTC
TRBJ2-4,.,TRBD2,TRBV6-5,CASSRGLAGDIQYF,TGTGCCAGCAGTAGGGGACTAGCAGGGGACATTCAGTACTTC
TRBJ1-1,.,.,TRBV4-1,CASSQEEVGNTEAFF,TGCGCCAGCAGCCAAGAGGAGGTCGGGAACACTGAAGCTTTCTTT
TRBJ2-1,.,TRBD2,TRBV4-1,CASSQDQGLAGVWEQFF,TGCGCCAGCAGCCAAGATCAAGGACTAGCGGGAGTGTGGGAGCAGTTCTTC
TRBJ1-3,.,TRBD1,TRBV6-4,CASNLTGGIGNTIYF,TGTGCCAGCAACCTAACAGGGGGGATTGGAAACACCATATATTTT
TRBJ1-3,.,TRBD1,TRBV9,CASSLDRGGNTIYF,TGTGCCAGCAGCTTGGACAGGGGTGGAAACACCATATATTTT
TRBJ2-7,.,TRBD2,TRBV6-1,CASSENPAGGTYEQYF,TGTGCCAGCAGTGAAAATCCCGCGGGAGGAACCTACGAGCAGTACTTC
TRBJ2-1,.,TRBD2,TRBV7-9,CASSQLPSGRRGEQFF,TGTGCCAGCAGCCAACTACCGAGCGGGAGGCGGGGGGAGCAGTTCTTC
TRBJ2-5,.,.,TRBV7-3,CASSSHRVFQETQYF,TGTGCCAGCAGCTCCCACAGGGTATTCCAAGAGACCCAGTACTTC
TRBJ2-7,.,TRBD2,TRBV4-1,CASSQVTSGRSYEQYF,TGCGCCAGCAGCCAAGTGACTAGCGGGAGGTCCTACGAGCAGTACTTC
TRBJ2-5,.,TRBD2,TRBV18,CASSPATSGRASGETQYF,TGTGCCAGCTCACCCGCGACTAGCGGGAGGGCTAGCGGGGAGACCCAGTACTTC
TRBJ1-1,.,.,TRBV21-1,CASSKGDRNTEAFF,TGTGCCAGCAGCAAGGGCGACCGGAACACTGAAGCTTTCTTT
TRBJ2-1,.,.,TRBV23-1,CASSQSEARVRREQFF,TGCGCCAGCAGTCAATCCGAAGCGAGAGTCCGACGGGAGCAGTTCTTC
TRBJ2-1,.,.,TRBV11-2,CASSFSGIYNEQFF,TGTGCCAGCAGCTTTAGCGGCATCTACAATGAGCAGTTCTTC
TRBJ2-1,.,TRBD2,TRBV4-2,CASTLGLAGSFVDEQFF,TGTGCCAGCACTCTGGGACTAGCGGGAAGTTTTGTCGATGAGCAGTTCTTC
TRBJ1-2,.,TRBD1,TRBV3-1/TRBV3-2,CASSQEVEDGTGHGYTF,TGTGCCAGCAGCCAAGAGGTAGAGGACGGGACAGGACATGGCTACACCTTC